Given below is one T cell receptor (beta chain) in context. Its antigen remains unknown. Other DNA sequences in the same sample also yield this CDR3. This sample stems from a study of OX40 agonist ivuxolimab in advanced cancers. Study as a whole: Ivuxolimab, an agonistic anti-OX40 (CD134) antibody, was given to patients.

Only in-frame clones appear in the TCRdb table, and some are missing; sequencing was by immunoSEQ multiplex PCR. The repertoire consists of 82,000 or so clones, with 80% to 95% occurring once and the leading ten covering about 0.6%. The length of the CDR3 is 15 residues. Per germline, CDR1 KGHSH and CDR2 LQKENI. The ends were cut back, 4 bases at V and 0 bases at J, with 12 bases in the middle. Notes on the study in general: The specificity for antigen of the expanded peripheral T cells was not determined. It was also the case that some nonresponders had low normalized T-cell clonal expansion.

Any history of autoimmune disease or systemic immunosuppression disqualified patients. The chain has TRBV18 and TRBJ1-1; D possibly corresponds to TRBD1 (5 bases). The sample here was CD4+ or CD8+ T cells sorted from blood, taken in a trial of the OX40 agonist ivuxolimab. The clonotype originates from an adult with an advanced solid tumor such as melanoma, head and neck, liver or kidney cancer. The CDR3 DNA is TGTGCCAGCTCACTACTTACAGGAGTGAACACTGAAGCTTTCTTT. It encodes CASSLLTGVNTEAFF.